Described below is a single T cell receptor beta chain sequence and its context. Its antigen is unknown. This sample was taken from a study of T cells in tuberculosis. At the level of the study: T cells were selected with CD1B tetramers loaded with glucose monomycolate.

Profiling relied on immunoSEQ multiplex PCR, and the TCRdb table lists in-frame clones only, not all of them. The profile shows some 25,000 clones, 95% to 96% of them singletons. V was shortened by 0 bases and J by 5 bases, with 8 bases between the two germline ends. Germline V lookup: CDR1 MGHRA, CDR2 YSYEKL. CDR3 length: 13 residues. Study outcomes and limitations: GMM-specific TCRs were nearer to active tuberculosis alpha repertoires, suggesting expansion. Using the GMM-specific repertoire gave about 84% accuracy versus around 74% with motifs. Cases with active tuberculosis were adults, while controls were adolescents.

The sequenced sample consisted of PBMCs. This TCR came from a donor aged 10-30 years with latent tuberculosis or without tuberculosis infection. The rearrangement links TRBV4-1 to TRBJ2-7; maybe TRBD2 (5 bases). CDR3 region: CASSQESGNEQYF. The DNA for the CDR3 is TGCGCCAGCAGCCAAGAATCGGGAAACGAGCAGTACTTC.